Below, 30 T cell receptor beta chains from the same sample are listed, as sequenced in a study of blood T cells in healthy people across ages. A sample-barcoded 5' primer and a J-beta primer mix were used in a second PCR of roughly 6 to 12 cycles. TCRdb called the 5' RACE reads again in MiXCR, with one record for every CDR3 protein. Of hundreds of thousands of distinct CDR3 sequences in the sample, roughly 53% were seen once. Sample: blood. These receptors all stem from an elderly man in good health.

Comments on this clonotype: This may be a read error: a much more frequent sequence differs by one nucleotide. The rearrangement joins TRBV21-1 to TRBJ2-1; the D call TRBD2 from the table was never checked on the DNA. TRBV21-1 is labeled a pseudogene. This CDR3 is 16 amino acids long. The CDR3 sequence is CASSTLAEGPFNEQFF. DNA of the CDR3: TGTGCCAGCAGCACCCTAGCGGAAGGGCCCTTCAATGAGCAGTTCTTC.

The chain combines TRBV14 with TRBJ2-7, with 7 bases identical to TRBD1. The germline V gene has CDR1 SGHDN and CDR2 FVKESK. V gave up 0 bases and J gave up 3 bases; unmatched junction bases: 5. This CDR3 is 15 amino acids long. The CDR3 region has the DNA TGTGCCAGCAGCCAAGATCCCCCAGGGGGCTACGAGCAGTACTTC. Protein: CASSQDPPGGYEQYF.

This clonotype was seen more than once but under ten times. The chain is built from TRBV5-1 and TRBJ1-3, with a weak D call TRBD1 (5 bases). Trimming removed 0 bases at V and 0 bases at J, with 7 bases between. The CDR3 consists of 15 residues. The V gene's germline CDR1 is SGHRS and CDR2 YFSETQ. This chain's CDR3 is CASSLAGASGNTIYF. The CDR3, as DNA: TGCGCCAGCAGCTTGGCCGGGGCCTCTGGAAACACCATATATTTT.

The genes are TRBV5-1 and TRBJ2-1; 8 bases map to TRBD2. The ends lost 2 bases at V and 6 bases at J; junction bases unmatched: 7. Germline V lookup: CDR1 SGHRS, CDR2 YFSETQ. CDR3 size: 15 residues. The DNA of the CDR3 is TGCGCCAGCAGCTTTCAAAGCGGGAGCAGCAATGAGCAGTTCTTC. As protein: CASSFQSGSSNEQFF. Drawing the rest from reference TRBV5-1 and TRBJ2-1, the complete variable domain is KAGVTQTPRYLIKTRGQQVTLSCSPISGHRSVSWYQQTPGQGLQFLFEYFSETQRNKGNFPGRFSGRQFSNSRSEMNVSTLELGDSALYLCASSFQSGSSNEQFFGPGTRLTVL.

The V gene is TRBV6-5, the J gene TRBJ2-1, with TRBD2 as a possible D gene (5 bases). Trimming removed 4 bases from V and 5 bases from J, with 15 bases in between. Germline V gene sequence: CDR1 MNHEY, CDR2 SVGAGI. The CDR3 extends over 15 amino acids. CDR3 loop: CASSSLDSVHNEQFF. In DNA form, the CDR3 reads TGTGCCAGCAGTTCCCTGGACTCGGTTCACAATGAGCAGTTCTTC.

The chain carries TRBV28 and TRBJ2-5; D is perhaps TRBD1 (5 bases). The closer fit of TRBJ2-1 to the DNA end suggests the J call may be wrong. There are 14 residues in the CDR3. Germline lookup yields CDR1 MDHEN and CDR2 SYDVKM. The CDR3 spells CASSPPGYQETQFF. CDR3 nucleotide sequence: TGTGCCAGCAGTCCCCCAGGGTACCAAGAGACCCAGTTCTTC.

The chain links TRBV5-6 to TRBJ2-7, with a tentative D call TRBD2 (6 bases). The DNA end is more similar to TRBJ2-5, so the J call may be wrong. In germline, CDR1 is SGHDT, CDR2 YYEEEE. The CDR3 runs to 13 residues. The CDR3 here is CASSLRLVETQYF. The CDR3 DNA reads as TGTGCCAGCAGCTTGAGACTAGTTGAGACCCAGTACTTC.

The V and J genes are TRBV10-3 and TRBJ1-1; 10 positions match TRBD1. The length of the CDR3 is 13 residues. Trimming removed 11 bases from V and 5 bases from J; junction bases left unmatched: 8. The V gene's germline CDR1 is ENHRY and CDR2 SYGVKD. The CDR3 is CAVKTGQGTEAFF. The CDR3 DNA sequence: TGTGCCGTCAAAACGGGACAGGGGACTGAAGCTTTCTTT.

The chain combines TRBV3-1 with TRBJ2-7, with a weak D call TRBD2 (5 bases). With 3 bases removed from V and 2 bases from J, the gap between germline ends came to 14 bases. The germline V gene has CDR1 LGHDT and CDR2 YNNKEL (reference sequence). The CDR3 has 15 amino acids. Here the CDR3 DNA reads TGTGCCAGCAGCCAGGTCGGGATAGCCGCCTACGAGCAGTACTTC. As protein: CASSQVGIAAYEQYF.

CDR3 region: CASSTRTGTGHNEQFF. CDR3 nucleotide sequence: TGTGCCAGCAGTACTCGCACCGGGACTGGCCACAATGAGCAGTTCTTC. This chain uses TRBV27 with TRBJ2-1, with a weak D call TRBD2 (6 bases). The germline V gene has CDR1 MNHEY and CDR2 SMNVEV (reference sequence). The V gene lost 5 bases and the J gene lost 5 bases, with 19 bases spanning the gap. This CDR3 contains 16 residues.

This chain connects TRBV10-2 to TRBJ2-5; tentative D call: TRBD1 (5 bases). V lost 5 bases, J lost 5 bases, and 12 bases lay in between. The CDR3 covers 13 residues. Germline V lookup: CDR1 WSHSY, CDR2 SAAADI. Here the CDR3 DNA reads TGCGCCAGCAGTCTCAGACAGTCGGAGACCCAGTACTTC. Protein product: CASSLRQSETQYF.

The chain couples TRBV20-1 to TRBJ2-1; D call uncertain. The CDR3 consists of 14 residues. The V end was cut by 4 bases, the J end by 5 bases, with 15 bases between. The germline V gene has CDR1 DFQATT and CDR2 SNEGSKA (reference sequence). The CDR3 spells CSATGPHLNNEQFF. The CDR3 DNA follows: TGCAGTGCTACCGGGCCACACCTAAACAATGAGCAGTTCTTC.

There are a few counts of this clonotype. This sequence joins TRBV11-2 and TRBJ2-4; perhaps TRBD1 as D (5 bases). The CDR3 length is 18 residues. Germline V gene data show CDR1 as SGHAT and CDR2 as FQNNGV. V lost 1 base, J lost 0 bases, and 16 bases lay in between. The CDR3: CASSLGGPGLIAKNIQYF. The CDR3 DNA sequence: TGTGCCAGCAGCTTAGGTGGGCCAGGGCTAATAGCCAAAAACATTCAGTACTTC. The complete variable domain, with remaining parts taken from reference TRBV11-2 and TRBJ2-4, reads EAGVAQSPRYKIIEKRQSVAFWCNPISGHATLYWYQQILGQGPKLLIQFQNNGVVDDSQLPKDRFSAERLKGVDSTLKIQPAKLEDSAVYLCASSLGGPGLIAKNIQYFGAGTRLSVL.

This clonotype has ten or more counts. A read error may produce the germline difference seen at one junction end. The chain recombines TRBV5-1 with TRBJ2-1; 10 nucleotides align to TRBD2. The germline gives CDR1 SGHRS, CDR2 YFSETQ. The CDR3 runs to 15 residues. The CDR3 reads CASSSGLAAYNEQFF. The CDR3 DNA is TGTGCTAGCAGCTCCGGACTAGCGGCCTACAATGAGCAGTTCTTC.

The V gene is TRBV14, the J gene TRBJ2-1, with D hard to call. The CDR3 consists of 14 residues. Germline CDR1 is SGHDN and CDR2 is FVKESK. V lost 6 bases and J lost 5, with 14 bases in between. The CDR3 reads CASSDNRLNNEQFF. The CDR3 nucleotides are TGTGCCAGCAGTGATAACCGGCTGAACAATGAGCAGTTCTTC.

The rearrangement links TRBV4-1 to TRBJ2-1, with D possibly called TRBD1 or TRBD2 (6 bases each). CDR3 length equals 16 residues. Trimming took off 4 bases at V and 2 bases at J, with 15 bases between the two ends. Germline V CDR1 and CDR2: MGHRA, YSYEKL. The CDR3 here is CASSPAPGAAYNEQFF. CDR3 nucleotides: TGCGCCAGCAGCCCCGCCCCGGGGGCGGCCTACAATGAGCAGTTCTTC.

The chain combines TRBV30 with TRBJ1-1; D unresolved. Trimming cost V 4 bases and J 7 bases, with 13 bases left between them. This CDR3 has 12 residues. From germline, CDR1 is GTSNPN and CDR2 SVGIG (reference sequence). CDR3 sequence (DNA): TGTGCCTGGAATCCGGCCTTAGGTGAAGCTTTCTTT. Protein product: CAWNPALGEAFF.

This clonotype has a handful of counts. The rearrangement joins TRBV29-1 to TRBJ2-6; D ambiguous. Germline CDR1 reads SQVTM; CDR2 reads ANQGSEA. The CDR3 runs 14 residues. The V gene lost 5 bases and the J gene lost 0 bases, with 8 bases spanning the gap. CDR3 bases: TGCAGCGTTCTCAGGAGCTCTGGGGCCAACGTCCTGACTTTC. Its translation: CSVLRSSGANVLTF. Full variable domain (outside the CDR3, taken from reference TRBV29-1 and TRBJ2-6): SAVISQKPSRDICQRGTSLTIQCQVDSQVTMMFWYRQQPGQSLTLIATANQGSEATYESGFVIDKFPISRPNLTFSTLTVSNMSPEDSSIYLCSVLRSSGANVLTFGAGSRLTVL.

Comments on this clonotype: The DNA is left out, because the CDR3 cannot be placed on it with certainty; the CDR3 is given as TCRdb lists it. The CDR3 is CSVGDGTSSRDAYF. The chain recombines TRBV29-1 with TRBJ2-3; TRBD1 reflects the table's D call only, with no check against the DNA. A total of 14 residues make up the CDR3, ends included. Germline V gene lookup returns CDR1 SQVTM and CDR2 ANQGSEA.

The rearrangement uses TRBV20-1 and TRBJ2-3, with TRBD2 as a possible D gene (5 bases). Germline CDR1 reads DFQATT; CDR2 reads SNEGSKA (reference sequence). This CDR3 has 16 amino acids. V was pared by 3 bases and J by 10 bases, with 26 bases between. Here the CDR3 DNA reads TGCAGTGCTAGGGATACCCCCTTTACTAGTTTCGGTGCGCAGTATTTT. Translation gives CSARDTPFTSFGAQYF.

The V and J genes are TRBV6-6 and TRBJ2-7, with D hard to call. This CDR3 contains 13 residues. CDR1 MNHNY and CDR2 SVGAGI come from the germline V gene (reference sequence). V was cut by 7 bases and J by 7 bases, with 17 bases left in between. CDR3 loop: CASTWGSFWEQYF. DNA for the CDR3: TGTGCCAGCACTTGGGGAAGTTTTTGGGAGCAGTACTTC.

The chain employs TRBV2 and TRBJ2-3; D not resolved. The CDR3 length is 15 residues. V lost 1 base and J 14 bases, leaving 22 bases between the germline ends. Germline V CDR1 and CDR2: SNHLY, FYNNEI. CDR3 residues: CASSEDLEPVRYAYF. CDR3 coding DNA: TGTGCCAGCAGTGAAGATTTGGAGCCCGTCAGATACGCGTATTTT.

Only a few counts were recorded for this clonotype. The chain has TRBV24-1 and TRBJ1-5, with 12 bases that match TRBD1. Germline CDR1 KGHDR, CDR2 SFDVKD. The V segment lost 4 bases and the J segment 9 bases; nucleotides outside the gene matches: 9. The CDR3 extends over 16 amino acids. The CDR3 protein is CATSDSGTGGIGPQHF. The CDR3 nucleotides are TGTGCCACCAGTGACTCCGGGACAGGGGGCATTGGGCCCCAGCATTTT.

This clonotype was observed a few times. The V and J genes are TRBV13 and TRBJ1-2, with 8 bases aligning to TRBD1. V lost 5 bases, J lost 3 bases, and 5 bases stayed unmatched. The CDR3 consists of 14 residues. Germline assignment: CDR1 PRHDT and CDR2 FYEKMQ (reference sequence). CDR3 protein: CASSPRGLDYGYTF. CDR3 DNA: TGTGCCAGCAGCCCCAGGGGGCTGGACTATGGCTACACCTTC.

Notes on this clonotype: At one end, the junction sequence differs from germline, possibly due to a read error. This chain links TRBV3-1 with TRBJ1-6, with TRBD1 identical over 11 bases. This CDR3 spans 16 amino acids. Germline V gene data show CDR1 as LGHDT and CDR2 as YNNKEL (reference sequence). The CDR3 reads CASSRGQGAHNPPLHF. The CDR3 DNA reads TGTGCCAGCAGCCGAGGACAGGGGGCCCATAATCCACCCCTCCACTTT.

This sequence joins TRBV7-9 and TRBJ2-3, with TRBD1 matching 8 bases. CDR3 length: 17 residues. V trimming: 5 bases; J trimming: 14 bases; junction bases outside the gene matches: 24. CDR1 is SEHNR and CDR2 is FQNEAQ in the germline V gene (reference sequence). CDR3 in DNA: TGTGCCAGCAGCACCTACAGGGGGGCTCTAGAGGACAGATACGCGTATTTT. This sequence encodes CASSTYRGALEDRYAYF.

This clonotype has a handful of counts. The rearrangement uses TRBV15 and TRBJ2-5; 10 bases fit TRBD2. Near its end, the DNA agrees better with TRBJ2-7, so the J call may be wrong. The CDR3 loop spans 18 amino acids. Germline-derived CDR1 and CDR2 are LNHNV and YYDKDF (reference sequence). The CDR3 region has the DNA TGTGCCACCAGCAGAGATCAACGTCTAGCGGGAGTTCTCCACGAGCAGTACTTC. Translating gives CATSRDQRLAGVLHEQYF.

This clonotype occurred many times. The rearrangement uses TRBV20-1 and TRBJ2-6; tentative D call: TRBD1 (5 bases). V was cut by 2 bases and J by 2 bases, with 10 bases left in between. The germline CDR1 and CDR2 sequences are DFQATT and SNEGSKA (reference sequence). The CDR3 loop spans 15 amino acids. The chain's CDR3 is CSARQGATGANVLTF. The DNA for the CDR3 is TGCAGTGCTAGACAGGGTGCGACTGGGGCCAACGTCCTGACTTTC.

The chain links TRBV10-3 to TRBJ2-6; 7 bases are a match to TRBD1. V was clipped by 5 bases and J by 1 base; unmatched bases: 11. Germline values: CDR1 ENHRY, CDR2 SYGVKD. The CDR3 totals 18 residues. CDR3 DNA sequence: TGTGCCATCAGTTTTACCGGGACAGAAGCGTCTGGGGCCAACGTCCTGACTTTC. Its protein product is CAISFTGTEASGANVLTF.

The CDR3 coding sequence is TGTGCCAGCAGTGGCCTGCAGCCAGAATACTACAATGAGCAGTTCTTC. Its translation: CASSGLQPEYYNEQFF. This chain joins TRBV2 and TRBJ2-1; no clear D gene. V was trimmed by 4 bases and J by 3 bases, leaving 16 bases between them. The CDR3 totals 16 residues. CDR1 and CDR2 from the germline V gene are SNHLY and FYNNEI.